The rows below give T cell receptor beta chains drawn from one sample of a study of T-cell reconstitution after alpha-beta-depleted transplantation in children. TCRdb itself ran the PCR reads through MiXCR, one entry per CDR3 protein. Of about 610,000 distinct CDR3 sequences in the sample, over 9.5% are singletons; the top ten hold roughly 3.9%. This specimen consisted of PBMCs from the stem cell graft donor, obtained from the stem cell graft. The receptors were gathered from a human donor who donated a stem cell graft to a child with acute myeloid leukemia. The CDR3 runs from the conserved cysteine through the conserved F or W. Each record gives: J gene, clone size, V gene, D gene, CDR3 protein, CDR3 DNA. The D gene is left open where the match is weak. The size field is filled for only some rows; it gives once, few, many or a size class.

TRBJ2-7 NA TRBV5-1 TRBD2 CASSSGLAVEQYF TGCGCCAGCAGCTCGGGACTAGCGGTCGAGCAGTACTTC
TRBJ2-1 many TRBV6-2/TRBV6-3 NA CASSLSWRDTNEQFF TGTGCCAGCAGTTTAAGCTGGCGGGACACCAATGAGCAGTTCTTC
TRBJ2-1 few TRBV27 TRBD2 CAKTRLAENNEQFF TGTGCCAAGACCAGGCTAGCGGAAAACAATGAGCAGTTCTTC
TRBJ2-7 NA TRBV20-1 NA CSADDQSDEQYF TGCAGTGCTGATGACCAATCAGACGAGCAGTACTTC
TRBJ1-1 few TRBV20-1 NA CSARQVVYTEAFF TGCAGTGCTAGACAGGTTGTATACACTGAAGCTTTCTTT
TRBJ1-1 NA TRBV20-1 NA CSAGSGVNTEAFF TGCAGTGCGGGGTCAGGTGTGAACACTGAAGCTTTCTTT
TRBJ1-1 many TRBV5-1 TRBD1 CASSRDRGGTEAFF TGCGCCAGCAGCCGGGACAGGGGAGGCACTGAAGCTTTCTTT
TRBJ2-3 NA TRBV29-1 NA CSVGHADTQYF TGCAGCGTAGGGCATGCAGATACGCAGTATTTT
TRBJ2-7 many TRBV3-1 NA CASRMGGGDEQYF TGTGCCAGCCGCATGGGAGGGGGCGACGAGCAGTACTTC
TRBJ2-7 few TRBV18 TRBD1 CASSPPTGELYEQYF TGTGCCAGCTCACCACCGACAGGGGAACTCTACGAGCAGTACTTC
TRBJ2-2 few TRBV12-3/TRBV12-4 NA CASRPTSNTGELFF TGTGCCAGCAGACCGACATCCAACACCGGGGAGCTGTTTTTT
TRBJ1-2 NA TRBV29-1 NA CSVDILRGSGGYTF TGCAGCGTTGATATCCTCAGGGGATCTGGTGGCTACACCTTC
TRBJ2-3 NA TRBV7-3 TRBD2 CASSLTLAGDADTQYF TGTGCCAGCAGCTTAACACTAGCGGGAGACGCAGATACGCAGTATTTT
TRBJ1-5 many TRBV20-1 TRBD1 CSARGTVNSNQPQHF TGCAGTGCGCGAGGGACAGTTAATAGCAATCAGCCCCAGCATTTT